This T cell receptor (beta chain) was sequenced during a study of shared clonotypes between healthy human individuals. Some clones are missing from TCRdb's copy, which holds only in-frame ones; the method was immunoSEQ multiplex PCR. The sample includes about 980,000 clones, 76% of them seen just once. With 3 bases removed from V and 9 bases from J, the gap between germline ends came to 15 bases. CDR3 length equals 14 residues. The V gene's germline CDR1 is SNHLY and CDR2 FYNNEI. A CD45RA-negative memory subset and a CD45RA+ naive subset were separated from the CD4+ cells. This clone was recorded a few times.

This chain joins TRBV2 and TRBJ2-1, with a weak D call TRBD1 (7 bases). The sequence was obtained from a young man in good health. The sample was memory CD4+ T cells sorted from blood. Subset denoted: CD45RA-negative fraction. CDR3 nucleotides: TGTGCCAGCAGTGATGCGCGGGACAGCCGTGAGCAGTTCTTC. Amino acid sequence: CASSDARDSREQFF.